Sequencing of this TCR beta chain was carried out in a study of OX40 agonist ivuxolimab in advanced cancers. Overall study context: Dosing consisted of intravenous ivuxolimab at 0.01 to 10 mg/kg every 2 weeks. With a range of roughly 20 to 79, age averaged 60 years, and around 80% were male. Recorded diagnoses for dose-escalation patients were hepatocellular carcinoma, melanoma, renal cell or head and neck cancer.

Trimming removed 5 bases at V and 5 bases at J, with 12 bases between. CDR1 GTSNPN and CDR2 SVGIG come from the germline V gene (reference sequence). This CDR3 is built from 13 residues. Data came from immunoSEQ multiplex PCR; TCRdb stores just in-frame clones and leaves some out. The data show 55,000 to 65,000 clones, about 85% seen once. The sequence derives from an adult with an advanced solid tumor such as melanoma, head and neck, liver or kidney cancer. The V and J genes are TRBV30 and TRBJ1-4, with D hard to call. This material consisted of CD4+ or CD8+ T cells sorted from blood, taken in a trial of the OX40 agonist ivuxolimab. This CDR3 reads CAWERETNEKLFF. CDR3 sequence (DNA): TGTGCCTGGGAAAGGGAAACAAATGAAAAACTGTTTTTT.